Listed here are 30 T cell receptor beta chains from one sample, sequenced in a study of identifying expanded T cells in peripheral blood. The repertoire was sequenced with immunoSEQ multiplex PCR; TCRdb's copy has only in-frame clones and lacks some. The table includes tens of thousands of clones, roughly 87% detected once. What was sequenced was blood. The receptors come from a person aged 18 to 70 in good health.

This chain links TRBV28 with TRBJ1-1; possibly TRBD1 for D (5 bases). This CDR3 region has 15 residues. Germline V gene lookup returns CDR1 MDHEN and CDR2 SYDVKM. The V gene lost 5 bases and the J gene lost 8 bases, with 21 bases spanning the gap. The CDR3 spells CASSPPRSFDREAFF. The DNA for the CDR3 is TGTGCCAGCAGTCCTCCCAGAAGCTTCGACAGAGAAGCTTTCTTT.

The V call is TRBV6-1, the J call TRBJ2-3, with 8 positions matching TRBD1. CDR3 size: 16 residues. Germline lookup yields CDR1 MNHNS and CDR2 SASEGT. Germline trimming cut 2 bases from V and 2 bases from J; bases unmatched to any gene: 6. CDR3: CASSENGQGVTDTQYF. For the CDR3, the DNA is TGTGCCAGCAGTGAAAATGGACAGGGCGTCACAGATACGCAGTATTTT.

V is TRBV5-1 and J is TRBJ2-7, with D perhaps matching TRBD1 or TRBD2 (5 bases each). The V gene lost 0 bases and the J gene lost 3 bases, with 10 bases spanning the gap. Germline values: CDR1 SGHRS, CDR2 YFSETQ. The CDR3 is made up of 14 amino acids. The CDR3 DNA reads TGCGCCAGCAGCTTGGGGGGGACGATCTACGAGCAGTACTTC. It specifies CASSLGGTIYEQYF.

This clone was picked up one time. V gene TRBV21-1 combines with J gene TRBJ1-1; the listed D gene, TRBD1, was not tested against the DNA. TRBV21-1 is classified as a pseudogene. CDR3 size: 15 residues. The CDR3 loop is CASSKAGQGNTEAFF. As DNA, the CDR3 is TGTGCCAGCAGCAAAGCGGGCCAGGGGAACACTGAAGCTTTCTTT.

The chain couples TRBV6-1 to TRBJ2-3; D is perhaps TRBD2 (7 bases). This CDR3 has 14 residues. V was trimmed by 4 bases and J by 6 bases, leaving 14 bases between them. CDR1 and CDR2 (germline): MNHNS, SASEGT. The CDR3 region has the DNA TGTGCCAGCAGTGGTGGGGGGGCCGGGGATACGCAGTATTTT. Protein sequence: CASSGGGAGDTQYF.

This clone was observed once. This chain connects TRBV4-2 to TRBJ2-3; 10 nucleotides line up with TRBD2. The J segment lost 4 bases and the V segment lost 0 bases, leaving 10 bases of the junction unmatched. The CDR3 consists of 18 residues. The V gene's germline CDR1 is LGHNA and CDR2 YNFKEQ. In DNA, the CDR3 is TGTGCCAGCAGCCAAGATAGGGGTAGCGGGGGGTTTCCAGATACGCAGTATTTT. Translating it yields CASSQDRGSGGFPDTQYF.

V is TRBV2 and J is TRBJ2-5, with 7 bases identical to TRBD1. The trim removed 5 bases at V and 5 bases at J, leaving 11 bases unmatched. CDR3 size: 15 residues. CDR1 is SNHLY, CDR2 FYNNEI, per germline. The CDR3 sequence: CASSPQTGVLETQYF. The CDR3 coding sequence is TGTGCCAGCAGTCCTCAAACAGGGGTCCTGGAGACCCAGTACTTC.

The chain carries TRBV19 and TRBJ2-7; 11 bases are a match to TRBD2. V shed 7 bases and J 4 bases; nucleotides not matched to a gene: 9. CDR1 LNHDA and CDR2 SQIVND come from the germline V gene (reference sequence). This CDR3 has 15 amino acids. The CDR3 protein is CASTPGTSGKYEQYF. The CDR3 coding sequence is TGTGCCAGTACCCCCGGGACTAGCGGAAAATACGAGCAGTACTTC.

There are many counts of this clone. In DNA, the CDR3 is TGCGCCAGCGGGGGAAATGCAGATACGCAGTATTTT. Translated, it gives CASGGNADTQYF. The chain has TRBV10-2 and TRBJ2-3; the D gene could be TRBD1 or TRBD2 (5 bases each). V was shortened by 8 bases and J by 4 bases, with 10 bases between the two germline ends. The CDR3 loop spans 12 amino acids. CDR1 and CDR2 from the germline V gene are WSHSY and SAAADI.

For the CDR3, the DNA is TGTGCCAGCAGCCCGGGGGCCAGGGGAGTCGGCTATGGCTACACCTTC. Its translation is CASSPGARGVGYGYTF. The chain is built from TRBV13 and TRBJ1-2; weak D call: TRBD1 (6 bases). Germline values: CDR1 PRHDT, CDR2 FYEKMQ (reference sequence). The CDR3 covers 16 residues. Trimming pared 5 bases from V and 4 bases from J, leaving 20 bases between. Full variable domain (remainder filled in from reference TRBV13 and TRBJ1-2): AAGVIQSPRHLIKEKRETATLKCYPIPRHDTVYWYQQGPGQDPQFLISFYEKMQSDKGSIPDRFSAQQFSDYHSELNMSSLELGDSALYFCASSPGARGVGYGYTFGSGTRLTVV.

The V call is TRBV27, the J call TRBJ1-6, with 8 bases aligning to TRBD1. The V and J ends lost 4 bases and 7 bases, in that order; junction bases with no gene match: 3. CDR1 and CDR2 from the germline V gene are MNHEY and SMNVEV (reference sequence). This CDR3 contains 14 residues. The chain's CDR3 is CASSSDRENSPLHF. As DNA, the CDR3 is TGTGCCAGCAGTTCGGACAGGGAGAATTCACCCCTCCACTTT.

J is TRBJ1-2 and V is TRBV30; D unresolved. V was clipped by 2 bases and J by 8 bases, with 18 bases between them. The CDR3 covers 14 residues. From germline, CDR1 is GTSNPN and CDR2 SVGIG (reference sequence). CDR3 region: CAWSPSSSMVGYTF. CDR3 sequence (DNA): TGTGCCTGGAGTCCCTCCAGTTCAATGGTGGGCTACACCTTC.

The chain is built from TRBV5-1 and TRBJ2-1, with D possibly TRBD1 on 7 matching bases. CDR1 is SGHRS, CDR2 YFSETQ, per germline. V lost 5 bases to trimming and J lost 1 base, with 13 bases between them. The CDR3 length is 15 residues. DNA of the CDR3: TGCGCCAGCAGGGGGGGACAGTCATCCTACAATGAGCAGTTCTTC. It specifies CASRGGQSSYNEQFF. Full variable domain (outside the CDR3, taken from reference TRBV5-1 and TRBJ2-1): KAGVTQTPRYLIKTRGQQVTLSCSPISGHRSVSWYQQTPGQGLQFLFEYFSETQRNKGNFPGRFSGRQFSNSRSEMNVSTLELGDSALYLCASRGGQSSYNEQFFGPGTRLTVL.

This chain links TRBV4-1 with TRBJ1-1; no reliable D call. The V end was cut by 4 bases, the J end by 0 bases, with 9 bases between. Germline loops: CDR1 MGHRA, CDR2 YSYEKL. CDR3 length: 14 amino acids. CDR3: CASSPQSMNTEAFF. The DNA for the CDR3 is TGCGCCAGCAGCCCCCAGAGCATGAACACTGAAGCTTTCTTT.

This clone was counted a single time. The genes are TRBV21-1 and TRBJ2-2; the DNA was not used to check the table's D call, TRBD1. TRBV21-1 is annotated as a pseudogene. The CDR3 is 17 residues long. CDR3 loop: CASSKGQATRDTGELFF. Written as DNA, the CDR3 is TGTGCCAGCAGCAAAGGACAGGCCACGAGGGACACCGGGGAGCTGTTTTTT.

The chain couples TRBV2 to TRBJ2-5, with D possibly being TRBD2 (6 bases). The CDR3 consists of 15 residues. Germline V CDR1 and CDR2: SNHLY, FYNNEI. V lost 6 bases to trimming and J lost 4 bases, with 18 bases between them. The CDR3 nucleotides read TGTGCCAGCAGGGACGTAGCGGCAAGTCGAGAGACCCAGTACTTC. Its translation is CASRDVAASRETQYF.

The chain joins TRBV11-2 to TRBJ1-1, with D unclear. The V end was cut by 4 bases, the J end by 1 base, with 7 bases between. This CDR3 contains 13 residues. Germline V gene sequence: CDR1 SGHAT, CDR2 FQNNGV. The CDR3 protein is CASSSRGNTEAFF. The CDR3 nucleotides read TGTGCCAGCAGCTCTCGGGGGAACACTGAAGCTTTCTTT.

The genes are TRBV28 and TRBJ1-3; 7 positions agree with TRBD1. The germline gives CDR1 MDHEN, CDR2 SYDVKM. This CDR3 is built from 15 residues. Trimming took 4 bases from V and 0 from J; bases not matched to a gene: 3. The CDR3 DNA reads TGTGCCAGCAGTTCGGGACAGCCCTCTGGAAACACCATATATTTT. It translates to CASSSGQPSGNTIYF.

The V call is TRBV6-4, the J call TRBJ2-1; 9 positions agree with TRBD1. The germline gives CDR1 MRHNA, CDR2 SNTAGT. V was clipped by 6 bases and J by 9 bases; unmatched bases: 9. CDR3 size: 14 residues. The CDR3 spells CASSSQGASGEQFF. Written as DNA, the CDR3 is TGTGCCAGCAGCTCACAGGGGGCTAGCGGTGAGCAGTTCTTC.

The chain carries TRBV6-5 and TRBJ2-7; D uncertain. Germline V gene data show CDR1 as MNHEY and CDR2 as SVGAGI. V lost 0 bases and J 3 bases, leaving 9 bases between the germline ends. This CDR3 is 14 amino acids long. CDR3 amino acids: CASSYSMQLYEQYF. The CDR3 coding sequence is TGTGCCAGCAGTTACTCGATGCAGCTCTACGAGCAGTACTTC.

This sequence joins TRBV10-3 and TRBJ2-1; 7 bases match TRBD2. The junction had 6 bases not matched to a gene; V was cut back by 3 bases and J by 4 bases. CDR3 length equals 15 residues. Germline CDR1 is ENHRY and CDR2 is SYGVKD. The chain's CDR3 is CAISERLALYNEQFF. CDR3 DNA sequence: TGTGCCATCAGTGAAAGACTAGCCCTTTACAATGAGCAGTTCTTC.

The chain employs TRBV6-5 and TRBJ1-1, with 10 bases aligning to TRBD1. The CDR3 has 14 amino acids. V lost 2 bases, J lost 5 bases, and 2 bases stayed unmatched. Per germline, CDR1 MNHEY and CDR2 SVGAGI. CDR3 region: CASSYRTGGTEAFF. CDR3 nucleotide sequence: TGTGCCAGCAGTTACCGGACAGGGGGGACTGAAGCTTTCTTT.

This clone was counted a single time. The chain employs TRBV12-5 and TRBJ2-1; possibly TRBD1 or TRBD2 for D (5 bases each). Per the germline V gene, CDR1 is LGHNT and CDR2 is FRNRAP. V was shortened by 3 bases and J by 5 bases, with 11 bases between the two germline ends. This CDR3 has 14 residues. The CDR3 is CASGFMGVNNEQFF. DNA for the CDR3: TGTGCTAGTGGTTTCATGGGGGTTAACAATGAGCAGTTCTTC.

CDR3 nucleotide sequence: TGTGCCAGCTCACCACCGGGGTCAGGCTTCTATGGCTACACCTTC. This encodes CASSPPGSGFYGYTF. V gene TRBV18 combines with J gene TRBJ1-2; no firm D call. V was cut by 0 bases and J by 4 bases, with 12 bases left in between. This CDR3 comprises 15 residues. Germline V gene lookup returns CDR1 KGHSH and CDR2 LQKENI.

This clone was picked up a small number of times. The CDR3 region has the DNA TGTGCCAGTAGTATTGAGGTCGAAAGACAGCCCCAGCATTTT. Translating gives CASSIEVERQPQHF. The chain recombines TRBV19 with TRBJ1-5; D not certain. The CDR3 consists of 14 residues. The V and J ends lost 3 bases and 7 bases respectively, with 13 bases between them. CDR1 is LNHDA, CDR2 SQIVND, per germline (reference sequence).

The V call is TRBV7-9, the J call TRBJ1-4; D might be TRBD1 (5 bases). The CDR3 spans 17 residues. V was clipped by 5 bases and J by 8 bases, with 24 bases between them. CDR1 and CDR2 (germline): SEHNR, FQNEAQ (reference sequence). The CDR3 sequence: CASSPGGDGASMEKLFF. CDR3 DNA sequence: TGTGCCAGCAGCCCGGGCGGGGACGGAGCTTCGATGGAAAAACTGTTTTTT.

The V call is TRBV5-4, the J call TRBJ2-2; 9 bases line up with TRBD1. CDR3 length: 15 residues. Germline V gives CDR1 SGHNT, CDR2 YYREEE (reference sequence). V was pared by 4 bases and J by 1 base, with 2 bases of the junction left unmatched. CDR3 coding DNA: TGTGCCAGCAGCGTGGGACAGGGGAACACCGGGGAGCTGTTTTTT. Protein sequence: CASSVGQGNTGELFF. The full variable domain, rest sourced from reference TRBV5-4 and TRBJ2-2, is ETGVTQSPTHLIKTRGQQVTLRCSSQSGHNTVSWYQQALGQGPQFIFQYYREEENGRGNFPPRFSGLQFPNYSSELNVNALELDDSALYLCASSVGQGNTGELFFGEGSRLTVL.

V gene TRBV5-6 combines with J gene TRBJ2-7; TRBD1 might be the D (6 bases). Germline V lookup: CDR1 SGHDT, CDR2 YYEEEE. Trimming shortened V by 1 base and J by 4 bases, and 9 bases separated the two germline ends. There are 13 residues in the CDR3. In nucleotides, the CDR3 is TGTGCCAGCAGCTTGAGACAGGATTACGAGCAGTACTTC. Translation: CASSLRQDYEQYF.

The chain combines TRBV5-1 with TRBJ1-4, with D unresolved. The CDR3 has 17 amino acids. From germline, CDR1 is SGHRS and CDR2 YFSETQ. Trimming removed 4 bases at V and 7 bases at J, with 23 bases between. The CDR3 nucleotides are TGCGCCAGCAGCCCCCCTGGCCGCCGGTTTGGAACTGAAAAACTGTTTTTT. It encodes CASSPPGRRFGTEKLFF.

The CDR3 sequence is CAIRVPYGYTF. The CDR3 DNA sequence: TGTGCCATCAGGGTGCCGTATGGCTACACCTTC. The V and J genes are TRBV10-3 and TRBJ1-2; D unclear. The length of the CDR3 is 11 residues. CDR1 ENHRY and CDR2 SYGVKD come from the germline V gene. V lost 6 bases, J lost 5 bases, and 7 bases lay in between.